This T cell receptor beta chain emerged from a study of vaccination and CD4 T cells after COVID-19. Study summary: Between diagnosis and the drawing of post-COVID samples lay a median 101 days (range 35 to 161).

Once obtained from cultured CD4+ T cells, the DNA was sequenced using the Oncomine TCR Beta short-read assay. TCRdb itself ran the PCR reads through MiXCR, one entry per CDR3 protein. The top ten clones hold 4% to 4.5% of a sample with fewer than 25,000 distinct CDR3 sequences, around 48% of them seen once. Of note for this clonotype: What it binds is unknown.

The CDR3 has 18 amino acids. After removal of 2 bases from V and 0 bases from J, the junction contained 8 bases not matched to a gene. CDR1 is MDHEN, CDR2 SYDVKM, per germline. Treatment denoted: approximately 11-day PBMC culture with coronavirus spike peptide pools or control peptides (ViraFEST assay). The sequenced material came from CD4+ T cells from blood, cultured in vitro. The rearrangement links TRBV28 to TRBJ2-4; 9 nucleotides match TRBD2. This clonotype originated in a human donor who had recovered from COVID-19. CDR3 coding DNA: TGTGCCAGCAGTTTACGGTCTAGCGGGGAGTTAGCCAAAAACATTCAGTACTTC. Translating it yields CASSLRSSGELAKNIQYF. Full variable domain (outside the CDR3, taken from reference TRBV28 and TRBJ2-4): DVKVTQSSRYLVKRTGEKVFLECVQDMDHENMFWYRQDPGLGLRLIYFSYDVKMKEKGDIPEGYSVSREKKERFSLILESASTNQTSMYLCASSLRSSGELAKNIQYFGAGTRLSVL.